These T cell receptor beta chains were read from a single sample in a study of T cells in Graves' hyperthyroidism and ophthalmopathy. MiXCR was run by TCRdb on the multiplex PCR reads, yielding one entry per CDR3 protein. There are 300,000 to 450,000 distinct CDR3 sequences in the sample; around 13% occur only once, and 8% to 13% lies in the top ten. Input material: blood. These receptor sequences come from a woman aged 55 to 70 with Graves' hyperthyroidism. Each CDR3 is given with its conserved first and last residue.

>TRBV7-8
CASSFSVFYEQYF
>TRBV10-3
CAISGDGSSYNEQFF
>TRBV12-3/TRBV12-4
CASSFDTPAPGYTF
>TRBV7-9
CASSLYGNEQFF
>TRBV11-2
CASSSPDRVQDGYTF
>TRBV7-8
CASSLLPGTYSNQPQHF
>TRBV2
CASSSATSGRSEQYF
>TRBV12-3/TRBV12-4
CASSRAGSNTGELFF
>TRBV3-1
CASSQEGIKQYF
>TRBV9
CASSKQVGDTQYF
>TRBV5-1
CASSPRGFTDTQYF
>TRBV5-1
CASSTTGARAYEQYF
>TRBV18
CASSPDSAYGYTF
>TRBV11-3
CASSPRGLGRPYNSPLHF
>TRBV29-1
CSGGHLNTEAFF
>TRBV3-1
CASSQEGQREGLGNEQFF
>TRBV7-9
CASSLYSLGAETQYF
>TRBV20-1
CSARTSGTNTGELFF
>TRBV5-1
CASSPGLANYEQYF
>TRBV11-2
CASSLWDNTYEQYF
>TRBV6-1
CASSFTGFGNTIYF
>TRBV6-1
CASRRPGAGGAGGELFF
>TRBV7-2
CASSPHDRSYEQYF
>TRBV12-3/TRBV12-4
CASSLGGEQYF
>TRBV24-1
CATSSNLNTDTQYF
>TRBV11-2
CASKPGDTGYEQYF
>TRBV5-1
CASSPGQGEWEKLFF
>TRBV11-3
CASSFSRGYEQYF
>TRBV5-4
CASSLEAAGENIQYF
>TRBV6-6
CASSYLSTGELFF
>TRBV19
CASSISGTSADTQYF
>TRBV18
CASSPPQGVSYNEQSF
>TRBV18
CASSPVASSYEQYF
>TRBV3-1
CASSLGTAGANVLTF
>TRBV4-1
CASSQDPGQVEKLFF